One sample yielded the 20 T cell receptor beta chains listed below, sequenced in a study of T cells in Graves' hyperthyroidism and ophthalmopathy. Amplified regions were TCR beta CDR3 sequences from RNA transcripts. With the HTBI primer set, the TCR CDR3 went through a first round of RT-PCR. MiXCR, applied by TCRdb to the multiplex PCR reads, yields one record per CDR3 protein. Among about 250,000 distinct CDR3 sequences listed, around 15% were seen once. Sequenced: blood. The receptors stem from a woman aged 50 to 65 with Graves' hyperthyroidism that later progressed to Graves' ophthalmopathy.

This clonotype was observed many times. J is TRBJ2-3 and V is TRBV12-3 or TRBV12-4; no reliable D call. The germline V and J ends were trimmed by 4 bases and 1 base, with 9 bases remaining between them. The CDR3 spans 14 residues. The CDR3 bases are TGTGCCAGCAGTTACTCTTCGGGCACAGATACGCAGTATTTT. Translating gives CASSYSSGTDTQYF.

The table lists this clonotype with a few counts. The genes are TRBV5-8 and TRBJ2-3; D ambiguous. Per the germline V gene, CDR1 is SGHTS and CDR2 is YDEGEE. V lost 3 bases to trimming and J lost 6 bases, with 8 bases between them. The CDR3 extends over 12 amino acids. CDR3 residues: CASSYPHDTQYF. The CDR3 DNA reads TGTGCCAGCAGCTATCCGCACGATACGCAGTATTTT.

The V and J genes are TRBV6-4 and TRBJ2-1; 8 bases are a match to TRBD2. CDR1 and CDR2 (germline): MRHNA, SNTAGT. V gave up 6 bases and J gave up 5 bases; unmatched junction bases: 6. The CDR3 sequence is 14 residues long. The CDR3 here is CASRSGSENNEQFF. The CDR3 DNA sequence: TGTGCCAGCAGAAGCGGGAGTGAGAACAATGAGCAGTTCTTC.

The chain employs TRBV20-1 and TRBJ1-3; D not resolved. Deletions cut 5 bases from V and 6 bases from J, with 14 bases between. The CDR3 is 13 amino acids. The germline gives CDR1 DFQATT, CDR2 SNEGSKA (reference sequence). For the CDR3, the DNA is TGCAGTGCTCCCCATCCATTCGTAAACACCATATATTTT. Its translation: CSAPHPFVNTIYF.

This clonotype came up many times. V is TRBV24-1 and J is TRBJ1-2, with D unresolved. The CDR3 runs to 12 residues. Germline CDR1 and CDR2: KGHDR and SFDVKD. V lost 3 bases to trimming and J lost 5 bases, with 6 bases between them. This chain's CDR3 is CATSDTDYGYTF. The CDR3 DNA reads as TGTGCCACCAGTGATACAGATTATGGCTACACCTTC.

This clonotype was seen at least ten times. The chain carries TRBV3-1 and TRBJ1-1; D not resolved. Trimming took 4 bases from V and 3 from J, leaving 15 bases between them. This CDR3 comprises 15 residues. From germline, CDR1 is LGHDT and CDR2 YNNKEL (reference sequence). CDR3 in DNA: TGTGCCAGCAGCCCAGTTGGCTACCGGGACACTGAAGCTTTCTTT. Translation: CASSPVGYRDTEAFF.

In this sample, this clonotype turned up many times. The V and J genes are TRBV27 and TRBJ1-4; D remains unclear. Germline-derived CDR1 and CDR2 are MNHEY and SMNVEV (reference sequence). The CDR3 has 13 residues. V lost 0 bases to trimming and J lost 8 bases, with 7 bases between them. CDR3: CASSLSIGEKLFF. The CDR3 DNA reads as TGTGCCAGCAGTTTATCGATCGGAGAAAAACTGTTTTTT.

The table lists this clonotype with many counts. CDR3 DNA sequence: TGCAGTGCTAGAGAATGGACTGGAGTCCACAATGAGCAGTTCTTC. This encodes CSAREWTGVHNEQFF. This sequence joins TRBV20-1 and TRBJ2-1; a weak D match, TRBD2 (5 bases). The CDR3 extends over 15 amino acids. The germline gives CDR1 DFQATT, CDR2 SNEGSKA (reference sequence). Trimming left V 0 bases short and J 5 bases short, with 14 bases between.

V usage is TRBV5-1 and J usage is TRBJ1-3; D might be TRBD1 (5 bases). The CDR3 has 14 residues. The V and J ends lost 0 bases and 4 bases respectively, with 8 bases between them. CDR1 SGHRS and CDR2 YFSETQ come from the germline V gene. In DNA form, the CDR3 reads TGCGCCAGCAGCTTGGGGACAATCGGAAACACCATATATTTT. This translates into CASSLGTIGNTIYF.

The chain combines TRBV7-2 with TRBJ2-2; D call uncertain. The CDR3 runs 15 residues. Per germline, CDR1 SGHTA and CDR2 FQGNSA. Trimming cost V 2 bases and J 1 base, with 8 bases left between them. The CDR3 bases are TGTGCCAGCAGCTTACGCGCAATGAACACCGGGGAGCTGTTTTTT. Translated, it gives CASSLRAMNTGELFF.

The rearrangement links TRBV28 to TRBJ1-2; D unclear. This CDR3 has 8 amino acids. CDR1 and CDR2 (germline): MDHEN, SYDVKM. V gave up 9 bases and J gave up 7 bases, with 3 bases separating them. The CDR3 spells CARLGYTF. The CDR3 DNA reads as TGTGCCAGGCTTGGCTACACCTTC.

For this clonotype: A much more abundant neighbour one base away suggests this may be a read error. The chain joins TRBV7-3 to TRBJ2-7; possibly TRBD1 for D (6 bases). Trimming cost V 11 bases and J 0 bases, with 17 bases left between them. CDR3 length equals 14 residues. Looked up from germline, CDR1 is SGHTA and CDR2 is FQGTGA. CDR3: CAGTQDRSSYEQYF. In nucleotides, the CDR3 is TGTGCCGGCACCCAAGACAGGAGCTCCTACGAGCAGTACTTC.

This clonotype occurred many times. This rearrangement joins TRBV29-1 to TRBJ2-3; 7 nucleotides agree with TRBD1. The CDR3 is made up of 11 amino acids. From germline, CDR1 is SQVTM and CDR2 ANQGSEA. The V and J ends lost 5 bases and 5 bases, in that order; junction bases with no gene match: 1. The CDR3 sequence is CSVRDRDTQYF. The CDR3 DNA reads TGCAGCGTTCGGGACAGAGATACGCAGTATTTT.

This clonotype was seen many times. This chain links TRBV12-3 or TRBV12-4 with TRBJ1-5; D ambiguous. V was cut by 4 bases and J by 3 bases, with 7 bases left in between. The CDR3 is 13 residues long. The CDR3 DNA is TGTGCCAGCAGTTCCCACATCAATCAGCCCCAGCATTTT. This translates into CASSSHINQPQHF.

Many counts were recorded for this clonotype. DNA of the CDR3: TGTGCCAGCAGCTTAGGGAGCCTCATGAACACTGAAGCTTTCTTT. It specifies CASSLGSLMNTEAFF. The rearrangement uses TRBV7-8 and TRBJ1-1, with no clear D. The CDR3 contains 15 residues. Germline V CDR1 and CDR2: SGHVS, FQNEAQ. V was trimmed by 1 base and J by 0 bases, leaving 9 bases between them.

At least ten counts were recorded for this clonotype. The V call is TRBV7-6, the J call TRBJ2-7; tentatively, D is TRBD2 (6 bases). Germline V gives CDR1 SGHVS, CDR2 FNYEAQ. The CDR3 contains 16 residues. The V end was cut by 2 bases, the J end by 0 bases, with 14 bases between. The CDR3 loop reads CASSLTLTSSSYEQYF. In nucleotides, the CDR3 is TGTGCCAGCAGCTTAACCCTAACTAGCAGCTCCTACGAGCAGTACTTC.

This clonotype appeared many times. The chain recombines TRBV5-1 with TRBJ2-3; TRBD2 matches at 9 bases. CDR3 length equals 15 residues. Germline CDR1 is SGHRS and CDR2 is YFSETQ. V shed 0 bases and J 3 bases; nucleotides not matched to a gene: 2. The CDR3 bases are TGCGCCAGCAGCTTGGGGCTAGCGGGGACAGATACGCAGTATTTT. Translation gives CASSLGLAGTDTQYF. The full variable domain, completed using reference TRBV5-1 and TRBJ2-3, is KAGVTQTPRYLIKTRGQQVTLSCSPISGHRSVSWYQQTPGQGLQFLFEYFSETQRNKGNFPGRFSGRQFSNSRSEMNVSTLELGDSALYLCASSLGLAGTDTQYFGPGTRLTVL.

The rearrangement links TRBV5-5 to TRBJ2-3; possible D gene TRBD2, 7 bases. Trimming took 4 bases from V and 2 from J, leaving 11 bases between them. Per the germline V gene, CDR1 is SGHKS and CDR2 is YYEKEE (reference sequence). CDR3 length: 14 amino acids. The CDR3, as DNA: TGTGCCAGCAGCAGCGGGACATACACAGATACGCAGTATTTT. It translates to CASSSGTYTDTQYF.

This chain uses TRBV3-1 with TRBJ2-2; TRBD2 agrees at 8 bases. With 3 bases clipped from V and 3 bases from J, the junction kept 3 bases outside the gene matches. Germline values: CDR1 LGHDT, CDR2 YNNKEL (reference sequence). CDR3 length: 15 residues. CDR3 amino acids: CASSHLAGDTGELFF. The CDR3 DNA is TGTGCCAGCAGCCATCTAGCGGGTGACACCGGGGAGCTGTTTTTT.

This sequence joins TRBV6-5 and TRBJ2-5; TRBD2 might be the D (6 bases). Germline CDR1 reads MNHEY; CDR2 reads SVGAGI. V dropped 0 bases and J dropped 5 bases, with 25 bases sitting between them. The CDR3 covers 19 residues. CDR3 DNA: TGTGCCAGCAGTTACTCGAAAGCGGAGGAAGGAGGGAGGATTGAGACCCAGTACTTC. It codes for CASSYSKAEEGGRIETQYF.